This T cell receptor beta chain appears in the sequencing data of a study of blood T cell repertoires in COVID-19. Study details: From the United States, Italy and Spain came samples of acute and convalescent COVID-19. The analysed material was cDNA or gDNA that came from T cells, B-cell-depleted T cells, or PBMCs.

Per the germline V gene, CDR1 is SGDLS and CDR2 is YYNGEE. CDR3 length: 15 residues. The V gene end was trimmed by 3 bases and the J gene end by 5 bases; junction bases not matched to a gene: 10. Per the study methods: Counts of nucleated cells, estimated from reference gene primer amplification, were obtained. This table comes from immunoSEQ multiplex PCR, and its TCRdb copy is limited to in-frame clones, with some not included. D and trimming come from the DNA, and the V and J calls and clone size come from that table. The sample records 73,000 or so clones, around four fifths being singletons. The chain joins TRBV9 to TRBJ1-2, with TRBD1 identical over 7 bases. The TCR sequence derives from a man aged 50 to 60 with active COVID-19. Sequencing was performed on peripheral blood. The CDR3 sequence is CASSESRQGGYGYTF. In DNA, the CDR3 is TGTGCCAGCAGCGAGTCCCGGCAGGGGGGTTATGGCTACACCTTC.